What follows are 19 T cell receptor beta chains derived from one specimen sequenced in a study of blood T cell repertoires in COVID-19. Only in-frame clones appear in the TCRdb table, and some are missing; sequencing was by immunoSEQ multiplex PCR. The table includes some 56,000 clones, about 88% detected once. Source material: peripheral blood. The receptors stem from an older woman with COVID-19, enrolled during active disease.

The chain joins TRBV7-9 to TRBJ2-5, with D possibly being TRBD2 (5 bases). This CDR3 contains 15 residues. Germline V lookup: CDR1 SEHNR, CDR2 FQNEAQ (reference sequence). V lost 6 bases and J 3 bases, leaving 17 bases between the germline ends. CDR3 protein: CASRASSTGEETQYF. The CDR3, as DNA: TGTGCCAGCAGAGCTAGTTCCACCGGGGAAGAGACCCAGTACTTC. The whole variable domain, filled in from reference TRBV7-9 and TRBJ2-5, reads DTGVSQNPRHKITKRGQNVTFRCDPISEHNRLYWYRQTLGQGPEFLTYFQNEAQLEKSRLLSDRFSAERPKGSFSTLEIQRTEQGDSAMYLCASRASSTGEETQYFGPGTRLLVL.

The genes are TRBV7-8 and TRBJ1-1; D is perhaps TRBD1 (5 bases). The CDR3 has 14 amino acids. Per the germline V gene, CDR1 is SGHVS and CDR2 is FQNEAQ. V lost 5 bases and J lost 5, with 15 bases in between. This CDR3 is CASSTSVGRTEAFF. For the CDR3, the DNA is TGTGCCAGCAGCACCTCGGTGGGGCGGACTGAAGCTTTCTTT.

The chain couples TRBV11-3 to TRBJ1-6; no reliable D call. The germline V and J ends were trimmed by 1 base and 10 bases, with 5 bases remaining between them. CDR1 SGHNT and CDR2 YENEEA come from the germline V gene. The CDR3 has 12 amino acids. CDR3 bases: TGTGCCAGCAGCTTAGTGGGCTCACCCCTCCACTTT. It yields the protein CASSLVGSPLHF.

V gene TRBV7-2 combines with J gene TRBJ2-7; possibly TRBD1 for D (5 bases). The CDR3 extends over 15 amino acids. The V gene lost 5 bases and the J gene lost 2 bases, with 16 bases spanning the gap. Germline V CDR1 and CDR2: SGHTA, FQGNSA. The CDR3 is CASSRLRQITYEQYF. CDR3 nucleotides: TGTGCCAGCAGCCGTTTGAGACAGATTACCTACGAGCAGTACTTC.

The chain combines TRBV7-9 with TRBJ2-2; tentative D call: TRBD1 (5 bases). The CDR3 runs to 13 residues. CDR1 is SEHNR and CDR2 is FQNEAQ in the germline V gene (reference sequence). With 8 bases removed from V and 1 base from J, the gap between germline ends came to 8 bases. The CDR3 bases are TGTGCCAGCGGTACAGGGAACACCGGGGAGCTGTTTTTT. As protein: CASGTGNTGELFF.

The chain recombines TRBV3-1 (or the pseudogene TRBV3-2) with TRBJ2-2; 7 bases are a match to TRBD1. The length of the CDR3 is 14 residues. J lost 2 bases, V lost 6 bases, and 3 bases had no gene match. The germline CDR1 and CDR2 sequences are LGHDT and YNNKEL (reference sequence). This CDR3 is CASRGTVNTGELFF. CDR3 DNA sequence: TGTGCCAGCAGGGGGACAGTCAACACCGGGGAGCTGTTTTTT.

The CDR3 sequence is CASSLDSGREETQYF. CDR3 nucleotides: TGTGCCAGCAGCCTCGATAGCGGGAGGGAGGAGACCCAGTACTTC. This rearrangement joins TRBV7-2 to TRBJ2-5; 11 nucleotides line up with TRBD2. The germline gives CDR1 SGHTA, CDR2 FQGNSA. This CDR3 has 15 amino acids. The trim removed 5 bases at V and 5 bases at J, leaving 7 bases unmatched.

The J gene is TRBJ1-1, the V gene TRBV18; unclear D gene. Trimming stripped 0 bases from V and 0 bases from J, with 5 bases between. Germline assignment: CDR1 KGHSH and CDR2 LQKENI. This CDR3 is built from 14 residues. CDR3 in DNA: TGTGCCAGCTCACCACCGTCCATGAACACTGAAGCTTTCTTT. Translated: CASSPPSMNTEAFF.

V and J are TRBV7-9 and TRBJ2-5; 7 bases align to TRBD2. V dropped 5 bases and J dropped 5; count of bases not matched to a gene: 5. Per the germline V gene, CDR1 is SEHNR and CDR2 is FQNEAQ (reference sequence). The CDR3 runs to 13 residues. The CDR3 protein is CASSRGAGETQYF. In DNA, the CDR3 is TGTGCCAGCAGCCGGGGAGCGGGGGAGACCCAGTACTTC.

The chain uses TRBV5-5 and TRBJ2-2; D remains unclear. CDR1 and CDR2 from the germline V gene are SGHKS and YYEKEE (reference sequence). This CDR3 has 15 residues. With 1 base removed from V and 0 bases from J, the gap between germline ends came to 7 bases. The CDR3 DNA follows: TGTGCCAGCAGCTTGACCCACTCGAACACCGGGGAGCTGTTTTTT. This codes for CASSLTHSNTGELFF.

V is TRBV7-2 and J is TRBJ1-5; the match to TRBD1 covers 7 bases. In germline, CDR1 is SGHTA, CDR2 FQGNSA. The CDR3 loop spans 14 amino acids. Trimming cost V 4 bases and J 5 bases; bases outside gene matches: 5. This CDR3 is CASSSPQGDQPQHF. CDR3 DNA: TGTGCCAGCAGCTCGCCCCAGGGGGATCAGCCCCAGCATTTT. Full variable domain (rest looked up from reference TRBV7-2 and TRBJ1-5): GAGVSQSPSNKVTEKGKDVELRCDPISGHTALYWYRQSLGQGLEFLIYFQGNSAPDKSGLPSDRFSAERTGGSVSTLTIQRTQQEDSAVYLCASSSPQGDQPQHFGDGTRLSIL.

This clone came up a few times. The J gene is TRBJ2-7, the V gene TRBV11-3, with TRBD2 identical over 7 bases. This CDR3 is built from 16 residues. J lost 2 bases, V lost 0 bases, and 7 bases had no gene match. CDR1 is SGHNT and CDR2 is YENEEA in the germline V gene. As DNA, the CDR3 is TGTGCCAGCAGCTTAGAAAAGGGCGGGGGTACCTACGAGCAGTACTTC. Amino acid sequence: CASSLEKGGGTYEQYF.

This clone was detected only once. V usage is TRBV18 and J usage is TRBJ1-1; 7 nucleotides match TRBD1. CDR1 and CDR2 (germline): KGHSH, LQKENI. Unmatched junction bases numbered 6, after V lost 1 base and J lost 4 bases. This CDR3 region has 15 residues. The CDR3 region has the DNA TGTGCCAGCTCACCACTTACAGGGGTCGGCACTGAAGCTTTCTTT. The encoded protein is CASSPLTGVGTEAFF.

The chain recombines TRBV5-8 with TRBJ1-4; TRBD1 aligns across 11 bases. The V gene's germline CDR1 is SGHTS and CDR2 YDEGEE. V trimming: 3 bases; J trimming: 10 bases; junction bases outside the gene matches: 5. The CDR3 has 14 amino acids. The CDR3 DNA reads as TGTGCCAGCAGCTGGGACAGGGGGAGGGGAAAACTGTTTTTT. It is translated as CASSWDRGRGKLFF.

The rearrangement links TRBV29-1 to TRBJ1-1, with D possibly TRBD1 on 6 matching bases. Germline V gives CDR1 SQVTM, CDR2 ANQGSEA. CDR3 size: 13 residues. The germline V and J ends were trimmed by 2 bases and 2 bases, with 9 bases remaining between them. The CDR3, as DNA: TGCAGCGTTGAAAGGGGACATAACACTGAAGCTTTCTTT. Translated, it gives CSVERGHNTEAFF.

The rearrangement links TRBV7-9 to TRBJ2-1, with 13 bases matching TRBD2. The CDR3 sequence is 15 residues long. V was pared by 1 base and J by 8 bases, with 2 bases of the junction left unmatched. The V gene's germline CDR1 is SEHNR and CDR2 FQNEAQ (reference sequence). CDR3 sequence: CASSLGLAGGDEQFF. For the CDR3, the DNA is TGTGCCAGCAGCTTAGGACTAGCGGGAGGCGATGAGCAGTTCTTC.

This clone was seen only a few times. The rearrangement joins TRBV28 to TRBJ2-5, with D possibly matching TRBD2 (5 bases). There are 13 residues in the CDR3. Germline-derived CDR1 and CDR2 are MDHEN and SYDVKM. The ends were cut back, 6 bases at V and 5 bases at J, with 13 bases in the middle. DNA of the CDR3: TGTGCCAGCAGGGAGGACCTGTGGGAGACCCAGTACTTC. This gives the protein CASREDLWETQYF.

This clone was seen a handful of times. The chain employs TRBV20-1 and TRBJ1-5; D unclear. The CDR3 has 14 residues. Germline lookup yields CDR1 DFQATT and CDR2 SNEGSKA (reference sequence). Trimming pared 3 bases from V and 3 bases from J, leaving 12 bases between. CDR3 protein: CSASVADYNQPQHF. The CDR3, as DNA: TGCAGTGCTAGTGTGGCCGATTACAATCAGCCCCAGCATTTT.

This clone turned up a few times. The V and J genes are TRBV28 and TRBJ2-1; a weak D match, TRBD2 (5 bases). The CDR3 totals 13 residues. Between the trimmed V and J ends, which lost 1 base and 7 bases, there was a span of 8 bases. Germline V lookup: CDR1 MDHEN, CDR2 SYDVKM. CDR3 DNA sequence: TGTGCCAGCAGTTTATCCCGGAGGAATGAGCAGTTCTTC. It translates to CASSLSRRNEQFF.